What follows are 11 T cell receptor beta chains derived from one specimen sequenced in a study of early T cells in non-severe SARS-CoV-2 infection. TCRdb re-called the 5' RACE reads through MiXCR, storing one row per CDR3 protein. The sample holds tens of thousands of distinct CDR3 sequences, 14% seen once. The material sequenced was whole blood. All receptors derive from an adult who was a healthcare worker with PCR-confirmed SARS-CoV-2 infection or an uninfected control (not recorded which).

This clonotype was found many times. The CDR3 coding sequence is TGTGCCAGCAGCTTAGGGCAGGTGAACACCGGGGAGCTGTTTTTT. This sequence encodes CASSLGQVNTGELFF. This chain connects TRBV7-3 to TRBJ2-2; D remains unclear. Germline assignment: CDR1 SGHTA and CDR2 FQGTGA. CDR3 size: 15 residues. Between the trimmed V and J ends, which lost 2 bases and 1 base, there was a span of 8 bases. Supplemented by reference TRBV7-3 and TRBJ2-2, the full variable domain reads GAGVSQTPSNKVTEKGKYVELRCDPISGHTALYWYRQSLGQGPEFLIYFQGTGAADDSGLPNDRFFAVRPEGSVSTLKIQRTERGDSAVYLCASSLGQVNTGELFFGEGSRLTVL.

This clonotype has only a few counts. J is TRBJ1-2 and V is TRBV6-2 or TRBV6-3; D ambiguous. CDR1 and CDR2 from the germline V gene are MNHEY and SVGEGT. CDR3 length: 15 amino acids. Between the trimmed V and J ends, which lost 0 bases and 2 bases, there was a span of 10 bases. This CDR3 is CASSYSEAPNYGYTF. The CDR3 coding sequence is TGTGCCAGCAGTTACTCTGAGGCGCCCAACTATGGCTACACCTTC.

This clonotype came up a few times. The rearrangement joins TRBV4-3 to TRBJ1-2; 8 bases match TRBD1. The CDR3 spans 19 residues. Germline CDR1 LGHNA, CDR2 YSLEER. V lost 4 bases and J lost 6; bases outside the gene matches: 22. CDR3 DNA: TGCGCCAGCAGCCGCTATAACAGGGGGAAGCCTCGGTTCGCCCATGGCTACACCTTC. Translated: CASSRYNRGKPRFAHGYTF.

This rearrangement joins TRBV28 to TRBJ1-6; D is uncertain. Germline values: CDR1 MDHEN, CDR2 SYDVKM. V was pared by 3 bases and J by 5 bases, with 8 bases between. There are 14 residues in the CDR3. The CDR3 is CASSFGFNNSPLHF. As DNA, the CDR3 is TGTGCCAGCAGTTTCGGTTTCAATAATTCACCCCTCCACTTT.

This clonotype was observed a handful of times. CDR3 region: CASGFAGEAFF. CDR3 in DNA: TGTGCCAGCGGGTTTGCAGGTGAAGCTTTCTTT. The chain employs TRBV9 and TRBJ1-1, with unresolved D. The CDR3 spans 11 residues. V shed 7 bases and J shed 7 bases, with 11 bases lying between them. Looked up from germline, CDR1 is SGDLS and CDR2 is YYNGEE.

This clonotype was picked up many times. This chain connects TRBV2 to TRBJ2-1, with a possible D match to TRBD2 (6 bases). The CDR3 covers 15 residues. Looked up from germline, CDR1 is SNHLY and CDR2 is FYNNEI. Trimming pared 3 bases from V and 8 bases from J, leaving 17 bases between. Written as DNA, the CDR3 is TGTGCCAGCAGTGATATAGCGGCTATCGTTGATGAGCAGTTCTTC. Translating it yields CASSDIAAIVDEQFF.

The chain uses TRBV4-1 and TRBJ2-7; TRBD1 matches at 10 bases. Germline CDR1 and CDR2: MGHRA and YSYEKL. The CDR3 sequence is 15 residues long. V was clipped by 1 base and J by 4 bases; unmatched bases: 4. CDR3 region: CASSQVGQGWYEQYF. The CDR3 bases are TGCGCCAGCAGCCAAGTGGGACAGGGGTGGTACGAGCAGTACTTC.

V is TRBV7-2 and J is TRBJ2-1, with D maybe TRBD1 (6 bases). Germline assignment: CDR1 SGHTA and CDR2 FQGNSA. The germline V and J ends were trimmed by 0 bases and 1 base, with 13 bases remaining between them. The CDR3 has 17 amino acids. The CDR3 DNA is TGTGCCAGCAGCTTAGCAGGGGGACCCTTTTCCTACAATGAGCAGTTCTTC. It specifies CASSLAGGPFSYNEQFF.

This clonotype was seen only a few times. V is TRBV28 and J is TRBJ1-2; no reliable D call. V was trimmed by 3 bases and J by 4 bases, leaving 6 bases between them. Germline V gene data show CDR1 as MDHEN and CDR2 as SYDVKM. The CDR3 runs 12 residues. CDR3 residues: CASSFIRYGYTF. In DNA, the CDR3 is TGTGCCAGCAGTTTCATCCGCTATGGCTACACCTTC.

The chain is built from TRBV29-1 and TRBJ1-1; D call uncertain. V lost 3 bases and J 4 bases, leaving 12 bases between the germline ends. The CDR3 totals 13 residues. The germline gives CDR1 SQVTM, CDR2 ANQGSEA. This CDR3 reads CSVDPLESTEAFF. The CDR3 bases are TGCAGCGTTGATCCCTTGGAGTCCACTGAAGCTTTCTTT.

This clonotype was recorded at least ten times. The CDR3 loop reads CASSNLYVGTPNQPQHF. For the CDR3, the DNA is TGTGCCAGTAGTAATCTATATGTGGGGACCCCCAATCAGCCCCAGCATTTT. This chain links TRBV19 with TRBJ1-5; D possibly corresponds to TRBD1 (5 bases). Germline V CDR1 and CDR2: LNHDA, SQIVND (reference sequence). V was pared by 4 bases and J by 3 bases, with 19 bases between. CDR3 size: 17 residues.